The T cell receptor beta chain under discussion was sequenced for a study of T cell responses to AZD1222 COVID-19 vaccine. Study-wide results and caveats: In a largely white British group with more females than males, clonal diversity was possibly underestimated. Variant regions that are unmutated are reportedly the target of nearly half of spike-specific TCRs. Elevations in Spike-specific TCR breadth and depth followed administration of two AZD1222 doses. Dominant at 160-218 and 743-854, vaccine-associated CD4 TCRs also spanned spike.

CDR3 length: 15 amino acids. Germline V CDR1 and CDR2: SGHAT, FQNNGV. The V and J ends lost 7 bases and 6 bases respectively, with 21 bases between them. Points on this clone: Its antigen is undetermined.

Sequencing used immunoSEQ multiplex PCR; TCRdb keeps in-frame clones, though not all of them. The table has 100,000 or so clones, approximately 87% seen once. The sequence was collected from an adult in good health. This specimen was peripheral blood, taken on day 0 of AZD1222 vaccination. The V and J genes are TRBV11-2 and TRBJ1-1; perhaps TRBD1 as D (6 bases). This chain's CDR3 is CASTLSWGGQAEAFF. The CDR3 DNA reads TGTGCCAGCACCCTTTCCTGGGGGGGGCAGGCTGAAGCTTTCTTT.